This TCR beta chain appears in the sequencing data of a study of blood T cell repertoires in COVID-19. The assay was immunoSEQ multiplex PCR, and TCRdb's table has in-frame clones only and misses some. Here the sample spans about 90,000 clones, 89% being singletons. The sequence was obtained from a middle-aged man with COVID-19, enrolled during active disease. Material: peripheral blood.

For the CDR3, the DNA is TGTGCCAGCAGCTTAGCGGGGGCGACCTCCTACGAGCAGTACTTC. It yields the protein CASSLAGATSYEQYF. The chain carries TRBV6-6 and TRBJ2-7; TRBD2 aligns across 9 bases. The CDR3 runs to 15 residues. Germline-derived CDR1 and CDR2 are MNHNY and SVGAGI (reference sequence). V was clipped by 6 bases and J by 0 bases; unmatched bases: 6.